This T cell receptor (beta chain) stems from a study of tumor-infiltrating lymphocytes in primary liver carcinoma. The blood RNA (from unsorted whole blood) was obtained, and germline DNA was also extracted. This CDR3 is 15 amino acids long. Starting material of about 0.45 ug total RNA yielded TCR beta cDNA via a constant-region primer. Library construction for TCR beta comprised three nested multiplex PCR rounds performed with slightly modified ARM-PCR. Rounds one and two of PCR, each of 10 cycles, were primed with TRBV1-TRBV30 forward primers and a C-beta reverse primer. TCRdb used MiXCR to reprocess the multiplex PCR reads, holding one entry per CDR3 protein. This sample carries approximately 320,000 distinct CDR3 sequences, nearly 60% of them seen once, and the ten largest clones take over 15%. A word on this clonotype: A read error is possible here, since a much larger clone lies one base away.

The chain combines TRBV12-3 or TRBV12-4 with TRBJ2-1; TRBD2 agrees at 12 bases. Sample: peripheral blood. The clonotype originates from a woman younger than 45 with primary liver carcinoma and hepatitis B virus infection. The CDR3 reads CASRSGLAGWNEQLF. The CDR3 region has the DNA TGTGCCAGCAGGTCCGGACTAGCGGGATGGAATGAGCAGCTCTTC.